This T cell receptor (beta chain) was observed in a study of human T cells and chemical hapten exposure. In the study overall: Throughout the approximately 24-week study, diphenylcyclopropenone was applied weekly to the patients' scalps. Affected patients, primarily female, had alopecia areata, totalis or universalis.

This clonotype was detected only once. Time point reported: patch test 1, 2 weeks after DPC sensitization. Documented treatment: therapeutic diphenylcyclopropenone sensitization with weekly scalp DPC. Unfractionated whole blood served as the source for total RNA extraction. Individual cDNA molecules in this library carried unique molecular identifiers. TCRdb used MiXCR to reprocess the RACE reads, holding one entry per CDR3 protein. This sample yields under 200,000 distinct CDR3 sequences, of which approximately 14% are seen a single time; 1.7% belongs to the top ten. This CDR3 is 13 amino acids long. CDR1 is SEHNR and CDR2 is FQNEAQ in the germline V gene (reference sequence). V was trimmed by 5 bases and J by 6 bases, leaving 10 bases between them.

This sequence originates from a woman between 25 and 40 years old with alopecia areata. Some clones in this sample may be carry-over from other donors' samples. The chain employs TRBV7-9 and TRBJ2-2; perhaps TRBD1 as D (5 bases). Sequenced here: whole blood, sampled in connection with sensitization to the hapten diphenylcyclopropenone (DPC). This CDR3 reads CASSLQESGELFF. CDR3 in DNA: TGTGCCAGCAGCCTACAGGAATCCGGGGAGCTGTTTTTT.